Below are 21 T cell receptor beta chains sequenced from a single sample in a study of cytomegalovirus exposure and HLA in healthy donors. PCR employed 60 Vbeta and 13 Jbeta primers. The repertoire was sequenced with immunoSEQ multiplex PCR; TCRdb's copy has only in-frame clones and lacks some. The sample has approximately 150,000 clones; roughly 81% are singletons. The sequenced material came from PBMCs. Source of these receptors: a female donor in good health and CMV-seronegative.

The chain has TRBV27 and TRBJ2-2; TRBD2 aligns across 8 bases. Per germline, CDR1 MNHEY and CDR2 SMNVEV (reference sequence). The CDR3 is 15 amino acids. Germline trimming cut 2 bases from V and 3 bases from J; bases unmatched to any gene: 2. CDR3 residues: CASSLRREDTGELFF. CDR3 coding DNA: TGTGCCAGCAGTTTACGGCGGGAGGACACCGGGGAGCTGTTTTTT.

This chain joins TRBV28 and TRBJ1-2; D not certain. V lost 7 bases to trimming and J lost 4 bases, with 10 bases between them. Germline loops: CDR1 MDHEN, CDR2 SYDVKM. This CDR3 spans 12 amino acids. CDR3 in amino acids: CASNPGSYGYTF. CDR3 nucleotide sequence: TGTGCCAGCAATCCGGGGAGCTATGGCTACACCTTC.

The chain carries TRBV10-2 and TRBJ1-4; D is possibly TRBD1 (6 bases). The CDR3 is 13 amino acids. CDR1 and CDR2 (germline): WSHSY, SAAADI. V lost 5 bases, J lost 8 bases, and 12 bases lay in between. The CDR3 loop reads CASSQNTGEKLFF. The CDR3 DNA reads as TGCGCCAGCAGTCAAAATACAGGGGAAAAACTGTTTTTT.

The chain combines TRBV5-1 with TRBJ1-1; D not certain. Germline-derived CDR1 and CDR2 are SGHRS and YFSETQ. V gave up 4 bases and J gave up 1 base, with 11 bases separating them. The CDR3 covers 14 residues. The DNA of the CDR3 is TGCGCCAGCAGCCTCGGGGAGGCGAACACTGAAGCTTTCTTT. It translates to CASSLGEANTEAFF.

This chain connects TRBV15 to TRBJ2-3; the match to TRBD1 covers 7 bases. Looked up from germline, CDR1 is LNHNV and CDR2 is YYDKDF (reference sequence). CDR3 length: 15 amino acids. Trimming removed 4 bases from V and 4 bases from J; junction bases left unmatched: 8. The CDR3 nucleotides read TGTGCCACCAGCATGATATACAGGGGCGCAGATACGCAGTATTTT. This encodes CATSMIYRGADTQYF.

The rearrangement uses TRBV9 and TRBJ2-3; a weak D match, TRBD2 (6 bases). V lost 6 bases and J lost 0, with 17 bases in between. This CDR3 has 16 residues. The germline CDR1 and CDR2 sequences are SGDLS and YYNGEE. The CDR3 region has the DNA TGTGCCAGCACCCTTTCCGGAGGGCCAAGCACAGATACGCAGTATTTT. Translation: CASTLSGGPSTDTQYF.

The gene calls are TRBV6-5 and TRBJ1-1; 10 nucleotides agree with TRBD1. CDR3 length equals 15 residues. In germline, CDR1 is MNHEY, CDR2 SVGAGI. V lost 2 bases to trimming and J lost 4 bases; unmatched junction nucleotides: 4. The CDR3 loop is CASSYRRTGGTEAFF. CDR3 bases: TGTGCCAGCAGTTACAGAAGGACAGGGGGCACTGAAGCTTTCTTT.

This clone has only a few counts. The rearrangement joins TRBV6-5 to TRBJ2-7; TRBD1 agrees at 9 bases. In germline, CDR1 is MNHEY, CDR2 SVGAGI. Unmatched junction bases numbered 10, after V lost 6 bases and J lost 10 bases. The CDR3 consists of 13 residues. The CDR3: CASSPGQGKSQYF. The CDR3 coding sequence is TGTGCCAGCAGCCCCGGACAGGGGAAGTCCCAGTACTTC.

This clone showed up just once. The V call is TRBV30, the J call TRBJ2-5; D may be TRBD2 (6 bases). The end of the DNA aligns better with TRBJ2-7, so the J call may be wrong. This CDR3 is built from 14 residues. CDR1 and CDR2 from the germline V gene are GTSNPN and SVGIG (reference sequence). CDR3: CAWNAGLGGYEQYF. Written as DNA, the CDR3 is TGTGCCTGGAATGCGGGACTGGGGGGATACGAGCAGTACTTC.

This clone turned up a few times. The chain carries TRBV7-3 and TRBJ1-1, with a tentative D call TRBD1 (6 bases). Deletions cut 0 bases from V and 5 bases from J, with 13 bases between. Germline V gene data show CDR1 as SGHTA and CDR2 as FQGTGA. This CDR3 has 15 residues. The CDR3 DNA follows: TGTGCCAGCAGCTTAACAAGCGGGGGGCTGACTGAAGCTTTCTTT. It encodes CASSLTSGGLTEAFF.

This chain links TRBV13 with TRBJ2-5; TRBD2 matches at 7 bases. The CDR3 covers 17 residues. Germline V gives CDR1 PRHDT, CDR2 FYEKMQ (reference sequence). With V trimmed by 5 bases and J by 2 bases, 14 bases remained unmatched. CDR3 bases: TGTGCCAGCAGCCAAAGAGCGGGATCAGGCCAACAAGAGACCCAGTACTTC. This gives the protein CASSQRAGSGQQETQYF.

The chain recombines TRBV28 with TRBJ1-1, with 11 bases that match TRBD1. This CDR3 has 16 residues. Germline values: CDR1 MDHEN, CDR2 SYDVKM. V was pared by 6 bases and J by 5 bases, with 11 bases of the junction left unmatched. The DNA of the CDR3 is TGTGCCAGCAGCTCACCAACCGGGACAGGGGGGACTGAAGCTTTCTTT. As protein: CASSSPTGTGGTEAFF.

This chain connects TRBV2 to TRBJ1-1, with D maybe TRBD1 (5 bases). The CDR3 runs 14 residues. V was pared by 8 bases and J by 5 bases, with 18 bases between. CDR1 is SNHLY and CDR2 is FYNNEI in the germline V gene. The CDR3 DNA reads as TGTGCCAGCCTTGGGCAGGGCCTCCCGACTGAAGCTTTCTTT. Its protein product is CASLGQGLPTEAFF.

V gene TRBV6-5 combines with J gene TRBJ2-2; 9 nucleotides agree with TRBD1. CDR1 and CDR2 (germline): MNHEY, SVGAGI. This CDR3 comprises 15 residues. The V segment lost 7 bases and the J segment 7 bases; nucleotides outside the gene matches: 10. In nucleotides, the CDR3 is TGTGCCAGCACTAAGGGACAGGGTTCCGACGGGGAGCTGTTTTTT. Translating it yields CASTKGQGSDGELFF.

The rearrangement uses TRBV6-5 and TRBJ1-1; 10 bases are shared with TRBD1. Losses at the gene ends were 1 base for V and 7 bases for J; bases not matched to a gene: 9. Germline loops: CDR1 MNHEY, CDR2 SVGAGI. The CDR3 runs to 16 residues. DNA for the CDR3: TGTGCCAGCAGTTACTGGGCCGGGACAGGGGAGAATGAAGCTTTCTTT. Protein product: CASSYWAGTGENEAFF.

The chain has TRBV9 and TRBJ2-2; TRBD2 is a possible D gene (6 bases). The germline V gene has CDR1 SGDLS and CDR2 YYNGEE. The CDR3 is 17 residues long. V lost 5 bases, J lost 3 bases, and 20 bases lay in between. CDR3 nucleotide sequence: TGTGCCAGCAGTAGAGTAGCGGTGGGGGGAGACACCGGGGAGCTGTTTTTT. Translating it yields CASSRVAVGGDTGELFF.

The rearrangement uses TRBV6-1 and TRBJ1-4, with D tentatively TRBD1 (6 bases). Germline CDR1 is MNHNS and CDR2 is SASEGT. V shed 8 bases and J shed 7 bases, with 17 bases lying between them. The CDR3 length is 14 residues. The CDR3 region has the DNA TGTGCCAGCTGGGAAGGGGGGGGAGGTGAAAAACTGTTTTTT. This encodes CASWEGGGGEKLFF.

This chain's CDR3 is CASAPLSSYNEQFF. CDR3 nucleotide sequence: TGTGCCAGCGCTCCCTTGAGCTCCTACAATGAGCAGTTCTTC. This rearrangement joins TRBV7-6 to TRBJ2-1, with unresolved D. The germline V gene encodes CDR1 SGHVS and CDR2 FNYEAQ. The CDR3 runs 14 residues. V was cut by 8 bases and J by 0 bases, with 11 bases left in between. The full variable domain, its missing parts supplied by reference TRBV7-6 and TRBJ2-1, is GAGVSQSPRYKVTKRGQDVALRCDPISGHVSLYWYRQALGQGPEFLTYFNYEAQQDKSGLPNDRFSAERPEGSISTLTIQRTEQRDSAMYRCASAPLSSYNEQFFGPGTRLTVL.

This chain connects TRBV2 to TRBJ1-2; D remains ambiguous. This CDR3 region has 15 residues. Deletions cut 5 bases from V and 5 bases from J, with 18 bases between. Germline V CDR1 and CDR2: SNHLY, FYNNEI. CDR3 DNA: TGTGCCAGCAGTTCCCGATCCGGGAACCCATATGGCTACACCTTC. Translation: CASSSRSGNPYGYTF.

This chain uses TRBV19 with TRBJ2-7; 9 bases line up with TRBD1. Germline V gene sequence: CDR1 LNHDA, CDR2 SQIVND (reference sequence). This CDR3 has 14 residues. Unmatched junction bases numbered 4, after V lost 5 bases and J lost 2 bases. This CDR3 reads CASSPGQGPYEQYF. As DNA, the CDR3 is TGTGCCAGTAGTCCTGGACAGGGGCCCTACGAGCAGTACTTC.

This clone was counted a few times. V is TRBV9 and J is TRBJ1-2; D might be TRBD1 (6 bases). This CDR3 comprises 13 residues. V lost 4 bases and J lost 4, with 11 bases in between. Germline CDR1 is SGDLS and CDR2 is YYNGEE. CDR3 sequence (DNA): TGTGCCAGCAGCCCGGACAGCTTCTATGGCTACACCTTC. It yields the protein CASSPDSFYGYTF. The whole variable domain, filled in from reference TRBV9 and TRBJ1-2, reads DSGVTQTPKHLITATGQRVTLRCSPRSGDLSVYWYQQSLDQGLQFLIQYYNGEERAKGNILERFSAQQFPDLHSELNLSSLELGDSALYFCASSPDSFYGYTFGSGTRLTVV.